Below, 11 T cell receptor beta chains from the same sample are listed, as sequenced in a study of cytomegalovirus exposure and HLA in healthy donors. PCR was performed using 60 Vbeta and 13 Jbeta primers. Data came from immunoSEQ multiplex PCR; TCRdb stores just in-frame clones and leaves some out. The sample holds under 95,000 clones, over 75% seen once. What was sequenced was PBMCs. Source of these receptors: a boy aged 5-17 years in good health and CMV-seronegative.

A note on this clone: One junction end disagrees with the germline gene, perhaps due to a read error. This chain joins TRBV7-7 and TRBJ1-2; 8 bases are shared with TRBD1. CDR3 size: 14 residues. Germline V gene lookup returns CDR1 SSHAT and CDR2 FNYEAQ (reference sequence). This CDR3 is CASSRTGRRYGYTF. Here the CDR3 DNA reads TGTGCTAGCAGCCGGACAGGGCGGCGCTATGGCTACACCTTC. The full variable domain, in which reference TRBV7-7 and TRBJ1-2 provide the parts outside the CDR3, is GAGVSQSPRYKVTKRGQDVTLRCDPISSHATLYWYQQALGQGPEFLTYFNYEAQPDKSGLPSDRFSAERPEGSISTLTIQRTEQRDSAMYRCASSRTGRRYGYTFGSGTRLTVV.

The chain couples TRBV11-3 to TRBJ2-3; 8 bases match TRBD1. The CDR3 extends over 13 amino acids. Germline V lookup: CDR1 SGHNT, CDR2 YENEEA. The J segment lost 2 bases and the V segment lost 7 bases, leaving 2 bases of the junction unmatched. The CDR3, as DNA: TGTGCCAGCAAGGACAGGGACACAGATACGCAGTATTTT. Protein product: CASKDRDTDTQYF.

The chain links TRBV30 to TRBJ2-7; TRBD1 might be the D (5 bases). From germline, CDR1 is GTSNPN and CDR2 SVGIG (reference sequence). There are 15 residues in the CDR3. V lost 2 bases to trimming and J lost 4 bases, with 18 bases between them. In DNA, the CDR3 is TGTGCCTGGAGTCGGGCCGGCAGGGCCAGGTACGAGCAGTACTTC. Its translation: CAWSRAGRARYEQYF.

The chain has TRBV29-1 and TRBJ2-7, with D possibly matching TRBD1 (5 bases). This CDR3 is built from 12 residues. V lost 3 bases and J 3 bases, leaving 9 bases between the germline ends. Germline V CDR1 and CDR2: SQVTM, ANQGSEA. CDR3 DNA: TGCAGCGTTGAGGGCAGGGACTACGAGCAGTACTTC. This encodes CSVEGRDYEQYF.

Written as DNA, the CDR3 is TGTGCCAGCAGTGAAGCCTTACAGGGACCCGAAAAACTGTTTTTT. Translating it yields CASSEALQGPEKLFF. The J gene is TRBJ1-4, the V gene TRBV6-1; D possibly corresponds to TRBD1 (6 bases). CDR1 is MNHNS, CDR2 SASEGT, per germline. V was cut by 0 bases and J by 8 bases, with 13 bases left in between. This CDR3 is built from 15 residues.

The chain uses TRBV28 and TRBJ1-3, with D possibly TRBD1 on 5 matching bases. This CDR3 is built from 14 residues. V lost 4 bases and J lost 9, with 16 bases in between. The germline V gene encodes CDR1 MDHEN and CDR2 SYDVKM. Here the CDR3 DNA reads TGTGCCAGCAGTTCCGGGGGGGTTGGTGCCACCATATATTTT. Its protein is CASSSGGVGATIYF. Together with reference TRBV28 and TRBJ1-3, the CDR3 gives the full variable domain: DVKVTQSSRYLVKRTGEKVFLECVQDMDHENMFWYRQDPGLGLRLIYFSYDVKMKEKGDIPEGYSVSREKKERFSLILESASTNQTSMYLCASSSGGVGATIYFGEGSWLTVV.

The chain couples TRBV28 to TRBJ2-1; 8 nucleotides align to TRBD2. The CDR3 sequence is 16 residues long. Trimming at V came to 10 bases and at J to 2 bases, leaving 13 bases not matched to a gene. Looked up from germline, CDR1 is MDHEN and CDR2 is SYDVKM. The CDR3 loop reads CAIKAPGLAPYNEQFF. CDR3 in DNA: TGTGCCATCAAGGCCCCCGGACTAGCCCCCTACAATGAGCAGTTCTTC.

The chain combines TRBV28 with TRBJ1-1; the D gene is possibly TRBD1 (5 bases). V lost 4 bases, J lost 1 base, and 10 bases lay in between. This CDR3 region has 14 residues. Per the germline V gene, CDR1 is MDHEN and CDR2 is SYDVKM. CDR3 residues: CASSSDRENTEAFF. The CDR3 DNA follows: TGTGCCAGCAGTTCTGACAGAGAGAACACTGAAGCTTTCTTT.

This clone was counted only a few times. The chain uses TRBV30 and TRBJ2-7, with TRBD1 matching over 7 bases. This CDR3 contains 11 residues. J was trimmed by 3 bases and V by 7 bases; bases with no gene match: 3. The germline V gene encodes CDR1 GTSNPN and CDR2 SVGIG (reference sequence). DNA of the CDR3: TGTGCCTACCACAGGGGCTACGAGCAGTACTTC. Translating gives CAYHRGYEQYF.

Comments on this clone: This sample includes further DNA sequences coding for the same CDR3. V usage is TRBV6-4 and J usage is TRBJ2-1; a weak D match, TRBD1 (5 bases). CDR3 length: 13 amino acids. CDR1 and CDR2 from the germline V gene are MRHNA and SNTAGT. The V gene lost 0 bases and the J gene lost 7 bases, with 7 bases spanning the gap. The CDR3 DNA follows: TGTGCCAGCAGTGACTCCGACAGTAATGAGCAGTTCTTC. As protein: CASSDSDSNEQFF.

V gene TRBV6-5 combines with J gene TRBJ2-7; D not certain. The V end lost 5 bases, the J end lost 0 bases, and 8 bases lay between the germline ends. The V gene's germline CDR1 is MNHEY and CDR2 SVGAGI. The CDR3 contains 13 residues. CDR3 amino acids: CASSVLSSYEQYF. The DNA of the CDR3 is TGTGCCAGCAGTGTACTGAGCTCCTACGAGCAGTACTTC.